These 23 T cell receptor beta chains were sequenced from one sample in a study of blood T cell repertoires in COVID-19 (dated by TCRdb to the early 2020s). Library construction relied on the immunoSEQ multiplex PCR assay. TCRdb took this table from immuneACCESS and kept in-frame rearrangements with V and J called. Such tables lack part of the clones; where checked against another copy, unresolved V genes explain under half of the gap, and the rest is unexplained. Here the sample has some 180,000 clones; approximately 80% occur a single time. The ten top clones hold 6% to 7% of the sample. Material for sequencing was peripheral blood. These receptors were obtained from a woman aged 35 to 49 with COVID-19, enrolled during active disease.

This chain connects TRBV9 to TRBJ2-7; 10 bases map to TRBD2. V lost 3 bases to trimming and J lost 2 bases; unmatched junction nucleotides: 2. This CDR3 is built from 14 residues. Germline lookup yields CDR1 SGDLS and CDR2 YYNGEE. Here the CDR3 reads CASSELAGPYEQYF. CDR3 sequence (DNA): TGTGCCAGCAGCGAACTAGCGGGACCCTACGAGCAGTACTTC.

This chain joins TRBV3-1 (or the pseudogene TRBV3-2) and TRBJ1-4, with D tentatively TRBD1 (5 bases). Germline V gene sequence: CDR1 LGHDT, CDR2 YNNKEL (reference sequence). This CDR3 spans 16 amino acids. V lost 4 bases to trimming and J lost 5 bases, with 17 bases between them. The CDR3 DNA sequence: TGTGCCAGCAGCCGGATCACAGGTATAGGGAATGAAAAACTGTTTTTT. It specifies CASSRITGIGNEKLFF.

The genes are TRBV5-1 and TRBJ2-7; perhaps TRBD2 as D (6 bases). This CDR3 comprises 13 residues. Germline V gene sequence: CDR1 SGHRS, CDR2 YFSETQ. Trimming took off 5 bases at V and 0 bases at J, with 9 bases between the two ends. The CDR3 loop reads CASRKEGSYEQYF. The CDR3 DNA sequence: TGCGCCAGCAGGAAGGAGGGCTCCTACGAGCAGTACTTC.

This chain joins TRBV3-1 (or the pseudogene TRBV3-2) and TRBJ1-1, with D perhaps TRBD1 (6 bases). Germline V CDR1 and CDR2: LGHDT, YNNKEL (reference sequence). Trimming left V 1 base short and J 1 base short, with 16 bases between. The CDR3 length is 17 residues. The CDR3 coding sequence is TGTGCCAGCAGCCAAGCCACACAGGGTTTGGGGAACACTGAAGCTTTCTTT. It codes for CASSQATQGLGNTEAFF.

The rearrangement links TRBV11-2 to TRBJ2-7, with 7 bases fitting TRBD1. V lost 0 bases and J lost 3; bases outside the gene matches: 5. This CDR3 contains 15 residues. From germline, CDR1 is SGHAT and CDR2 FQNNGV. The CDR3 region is CASSLEGNRGYEQYF. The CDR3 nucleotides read TGTGCCAGCAGCTTAGAGGGCAACAGGGGCTACGAGCAGTACTTC.

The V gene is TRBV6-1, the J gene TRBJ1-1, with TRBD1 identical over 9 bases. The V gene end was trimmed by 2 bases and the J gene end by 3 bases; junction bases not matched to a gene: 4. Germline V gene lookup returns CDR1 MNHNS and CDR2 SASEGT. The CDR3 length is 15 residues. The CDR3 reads CASSERTGVDTEAFF. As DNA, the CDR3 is TGTGCCAGCAGTGAAAGGACAGGGGTGGACACTGAAGCTTTCTTT.

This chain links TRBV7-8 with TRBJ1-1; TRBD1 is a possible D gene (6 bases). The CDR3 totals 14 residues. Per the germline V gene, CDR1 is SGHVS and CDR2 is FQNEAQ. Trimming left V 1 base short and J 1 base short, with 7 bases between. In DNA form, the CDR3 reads TGTGCCAGCAGCTTAGGACAGGCGAACACTGAAGCTTTCTTT. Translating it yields CASSLGQANTEAFF.

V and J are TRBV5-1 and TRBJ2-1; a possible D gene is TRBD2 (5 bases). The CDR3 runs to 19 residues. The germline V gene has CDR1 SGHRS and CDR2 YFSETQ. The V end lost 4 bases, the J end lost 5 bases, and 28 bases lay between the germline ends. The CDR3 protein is CASSPRPPAGSGIHNEQFF. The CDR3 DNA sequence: TGCGCCAGCAGCCCTAGGCCCCCGGCTGGGTCGGGGATTCACAATGAGCAGTTCTTC.

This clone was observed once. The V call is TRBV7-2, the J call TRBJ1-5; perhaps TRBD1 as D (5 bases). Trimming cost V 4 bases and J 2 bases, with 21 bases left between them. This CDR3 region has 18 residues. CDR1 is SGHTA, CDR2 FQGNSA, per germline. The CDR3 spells CASSSNTRVRGRNQPQHF. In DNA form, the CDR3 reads TGTGCCAGCAGCTCGAACACCAGGGTGCGGGGCCGCAATCAGCCCCAGCATTTT.

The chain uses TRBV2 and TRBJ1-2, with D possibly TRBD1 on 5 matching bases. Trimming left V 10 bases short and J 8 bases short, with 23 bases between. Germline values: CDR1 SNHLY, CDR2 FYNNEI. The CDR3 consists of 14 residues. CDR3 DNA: TGTGCCAACGTACCTAACAAGGGGAATGAGGGCTACACCTTC. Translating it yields CANVPNKGNEGYTF.

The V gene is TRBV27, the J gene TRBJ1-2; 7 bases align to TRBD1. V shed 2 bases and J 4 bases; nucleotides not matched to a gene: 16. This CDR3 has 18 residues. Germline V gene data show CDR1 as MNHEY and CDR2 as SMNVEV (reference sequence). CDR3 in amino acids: CASSLTPGQSGFGYGYTF. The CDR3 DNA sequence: TGTGCCAGCAGTTTAACCCCGGGACAGTCCGGTTTCGGCTATGGCTACACCTTC.

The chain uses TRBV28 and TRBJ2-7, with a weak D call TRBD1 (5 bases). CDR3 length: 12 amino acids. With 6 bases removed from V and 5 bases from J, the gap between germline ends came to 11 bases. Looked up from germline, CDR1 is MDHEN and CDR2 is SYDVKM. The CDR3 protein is CASRQGFHEQYF. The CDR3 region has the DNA TGTGCCAGCAGGCAGGGTTTCCACGAGCAGTACTTC.

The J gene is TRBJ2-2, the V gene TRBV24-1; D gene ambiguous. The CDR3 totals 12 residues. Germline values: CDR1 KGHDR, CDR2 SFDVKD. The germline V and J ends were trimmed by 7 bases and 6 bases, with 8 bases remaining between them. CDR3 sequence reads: CATSQQPGELFF. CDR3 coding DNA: TGTGCCACCAGCCAACAACCCGGGGAGCTGTTTTTT.

The CDR3 is CASSSRDLQETQYF. The CDR3 DNA reads TGTGCCAGCAGCTCCCGGGACTTACAAGAGACCCAGTACTTC. The chain employs TRBV5-4 and TRBJ2-5; perhaps TRBD2 as D (6 bases). The length of the CDR3 is 14 residues. CDR1 and CDR2 from the germline V gene are SGHNT and YYREEE (reference sequence). Trimming left V 3 bases short and J 2 bases short, with 11 bases between.

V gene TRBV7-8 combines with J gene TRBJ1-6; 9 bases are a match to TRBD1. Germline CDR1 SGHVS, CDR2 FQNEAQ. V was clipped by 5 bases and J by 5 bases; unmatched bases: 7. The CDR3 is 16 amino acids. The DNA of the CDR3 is TGTGCCAGCAGCACCCGGGACAGGGTAAATAATTCACCCCTCCACTTT. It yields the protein CASSTRDRVNNSPLHF.

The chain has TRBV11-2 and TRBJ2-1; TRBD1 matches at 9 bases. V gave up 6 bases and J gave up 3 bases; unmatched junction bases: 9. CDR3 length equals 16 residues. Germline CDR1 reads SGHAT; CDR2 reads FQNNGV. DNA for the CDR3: TGTGCCAGCAGACCTTCCGGGACAGGGAACTACAATGAGCAGTTCTTC. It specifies CASRPSGTGNYNEQFF. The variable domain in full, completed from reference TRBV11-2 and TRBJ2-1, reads EAGVAQSPRYKIIEKRQSVAFWCNPISGHATLYWYQQILGQGPKLLIQFQNNGVVDDSQLPKDRFSAERLKGVDSTLKIQPAKLEDSAVYLCASRPSGTGNYNEQFFGPGTRLTVL.

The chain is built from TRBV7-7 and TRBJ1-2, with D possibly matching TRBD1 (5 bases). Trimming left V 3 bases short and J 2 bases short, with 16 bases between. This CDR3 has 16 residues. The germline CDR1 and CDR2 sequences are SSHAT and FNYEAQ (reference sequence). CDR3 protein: CASSLGGGDQNYGYTF. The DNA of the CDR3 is TGTGCCAGCAGCTTGGGGGGAGGGGACCAAAACTATGGCTACACCTTC.

The CDR3 DNA sequence: TGTGCCAGCAGCCAAGAAAAGTCAGTCAGTCCCTACGAGCAGTACTTC. This sequence encodes CASSQEKSVSPYEQYF. J is TRBJ2-7 and V is TRBV3-1 (or the pseudogene TRBV3-2); D call uncertain. This CDR3 has 16 amino acids. With 0 bases removed from V and 2 bases from J, the gap between germline ends came to 14 bases. Per the germline V gene, CDR1 is LGHDT and CDR2 is YNNKEL (reference sequence).

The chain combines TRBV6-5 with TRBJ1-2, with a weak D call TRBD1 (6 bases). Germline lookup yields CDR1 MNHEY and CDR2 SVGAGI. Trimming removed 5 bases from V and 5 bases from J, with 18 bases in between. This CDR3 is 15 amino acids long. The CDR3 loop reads CASSLSRGSPYGYTF. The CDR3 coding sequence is TGTGCCAGCAGTCTATCGAGGGGGTCTCCTTATGGCTACACCTTC.

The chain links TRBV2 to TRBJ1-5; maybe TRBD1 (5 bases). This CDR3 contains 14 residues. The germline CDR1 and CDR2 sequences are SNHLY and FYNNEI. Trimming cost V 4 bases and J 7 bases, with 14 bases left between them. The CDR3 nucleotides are TGTGCCAGCAGTGGGGCGGGGGTGGTCCAGCCCCAGCATTTT. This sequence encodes CASSGAGVVQPQHF.

The CDR3 region has the DNA TGTGCCAGCAGCGTAACAGGCGGCACTGAAGCTTTCTTT. Translation gives CASSVTGGTEAFF. The genes are TRBV9 and TRBJ1-1; tentatively, D is TRBD1 (5 bases). Germline V gene data show CDR1 as SGDLS and CDR2 as YYNGEE. The ends were cut back, 1 base at V and 4 bases at J, with 8 bases in the middle. This CDR3 has 13 amino acids.

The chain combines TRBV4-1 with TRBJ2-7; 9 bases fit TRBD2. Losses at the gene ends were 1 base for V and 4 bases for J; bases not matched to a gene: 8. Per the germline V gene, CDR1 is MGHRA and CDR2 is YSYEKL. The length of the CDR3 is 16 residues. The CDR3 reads CASSQVMPSGDYEQYF. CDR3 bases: TGCGCCAGCAGCCAAGTGATGCCTAGCGGGGATTACGAGCAGTACTTC.

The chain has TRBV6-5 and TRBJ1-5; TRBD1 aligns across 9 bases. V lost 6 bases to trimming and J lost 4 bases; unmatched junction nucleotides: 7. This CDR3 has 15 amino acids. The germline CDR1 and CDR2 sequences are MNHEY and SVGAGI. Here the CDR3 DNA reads TGTGCCAGCAGAAGGGGACAGGGACTAAATCAGCCCCAGCATTTT. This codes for CASRRGQGLNQPQHF.